These T cell receptor beta chains were read from a single sample in a study of cytomegalovirus exposure and HLA in healthy donors. The method was immunoSEQ multiplex PCR; TCRdb's version includes in-frame clones alone and lacks a portion of them. Of about 96,000 clones in the sample, approximately 64% were seen once. The sequenced material came from PBMCs. The receptors were gathered from a man aged 60-69 years in good health and CMV-seronegative. Both conserved end residues are part of each CDR3.

v_call	j_call	cdr3_aa
TRBV5-5	TRBJ2-7	CASSRRVGGPYEQYF
TRBV7-9	TRBJ1-1	CASSLALGGNTEAFF
TRBV6-6	TRBJ2-2	CALNSVLGGELFF
TRBV27	TRBJ1-5	CASSLYPSDRGLNQPQHF
TRBV4-2	TRBJ1-5	CASSQDGLTGGNQPQHF
TRBV11-3	TRBJ2-3	CASSGKSGTSGVSTDTQYF
TRBV19	TRBJ1-1	CASSQRTGGSNTEAFF
TRBV10-3	TRBJ2-1	CAIGAGGFNEQFF
TRBV28	TRBJ1-6	CASSGQIAIRNSPLHF
TRBV28	TRBJ1-1	CASKGDRDEDTEAFF
TRBV18	TRBJ1-4	CASSPPGGDYEKLFF
TRBV9	TRBJ2-7	CASSVAAGSYEQYF
TRBV5-1	TRBJ1-5	CASSMQTGDQPQHF
TRBV6-6	TRBJ1-2	CASSFGGTAPNYGYTF
TRBV7-9	TRBJ2-7	CASSPPGSHEQYF
TRBV23-1	TRBJ2-7	CASSQAENSYEQYF
TRBV29-1	TRBJ1-2	CSVLGEANGYTF
TRBV6-5	TRBJ2-4	CASSRTRGVENIQYF
TRBV5-6	TRBJ2-3	CASSLVTSPTTDTQYF
TRBV27	TRBJ2-1	CASSYRLAGVHNEQFF
TRBV2	TRBJ2-3	CASSQLAGDGNTQYF
TRBV15	TRBJ2-5	CATSRDLWVGRGDKTQYF
TRBV2	TRBJ2-1	CASSEREYHNEQFF
TRBV5-1	TRBJ2-2	CASSTQGAVGELFF
TRBV9	TRBJ2-3	CASSVENSRDTQYF
TRBV7-3	TRBJ2-2	CASSFLQGAGELFF
TRBV6-6	TRBJ2-2	CASKSSNTGELFF
TRBV27	TRBJ2-1	CASRDTSGVERSSEQFF
TRBV19	TRBJ2-1	CASRTRLAWNEQFF
TRBV5-1	TRBJ2-7	CASSNRESDYEQYF
TRBV11-3	TRBJ2-3	CASSPGQGDTQYF
TRBV16	TRBJ1-2	CASSQLGQGANGYTF
TRBV28	TRBJ2-1	CASSPVGTSINEQFF
TRBV7-2	TRBJ1-5	CASRSSSTGPQHF
TRBV5-6	TRBJ1-1	CASSFRTGTGVTEAFF
TRBV5-1	TRBJ2-1	CASSLMPSSYNEQFF
TRBV6-1	TRBJ1-5	CASSEWGGVNQPQHF
TRBV2	TRBJ1-1	CASSDWRDRGRRAFF
TRBV7-3	TRBJ2-1	CASSLTKTGGYNEQFF
TRBV6-1	TRBJ1-2	CASSERFRALGYTF
TRBV28	TRBJ1-5	CASSAGTGGSFQPQHF
TRBV29-1	TRBJ2-7	CSVGDIYEQYF
TRBV5-1	TRBJ1-1	CASSPGDRNTEAFF
TRBV11-1	TRBJ2-7	CASSWTGGYEQYF
TRBV9	TRBJ2-5	CASSPGGGKETQYF
TRBV7-7	TRBJ2-5	CASSFGLAVETQYF
TRBV28	TRBJ2-2	CASSINRFANTGELFF
TRBV2	TRBJ1-1	CASSEEVEGAMNTEAFF
TRBV7-3	TRBJ2-4	CASSLTEAAKNIQYF
TRBV9	TRBJ2-7	CASSRQGEQYF
TRBV6-5	TRBJ2-5	CASSYRTGQGVQTQYF
TRBV29-1	TRBJ2-1	CSGTSGATNEQFF
TRBV30	TRBJ1-1	CAWNPGGAEAFF
TRBV5-1	TRBJ1-2	CASEIPGQGAYGYTF
TRBV5-1	TRBJ1-5	CASSPTGVNQPQHF
TRBV5-1	TRBJ1-1	CASSLGGRSEAFF
TRBV11-3	TRBJ1-1	CASSAQGGNTEAFF
TRBV5-1	TRBJ2-7	CASSLSGPYYEQYF
TRBV5-6	TRBJ1-2	CASSPDRGYGYTF
TRBV5-1	TRBJ2-1	CASSPTDNEQFF